The TCR beta chain under discussion was sequenced for a study of CD8 T cells in Susac syndrome (dated by TCRdb to the late 2010s). A note on the overall study: Repertoire sequencing was used to test whether CD8+ T cell activation and differentiation in Susac syndrome was antigen driven.

Study-wide findings and limitations: The number of individuals in the TCR sequencing and HLA analysis was acknowledged as relatively small.

RNA was extracted using the RNeasy kit, and roughly 0.5 to 1 microgram was reverse transcribed with random hexamers. TCR beta CDR3 regions were amplified with the immunoSEQ multiplex PCR assay covering 54 Vbeta and 13 Jbeta segments. To correct PCR amplification bias, a synthetic template baseline was used for both primer optimization and computational correction. From the authors' description of their analysis: Reads were assigned to V, D and J genes according to IMGT and analyzed in immunoSEQ Analyzer, with only productive sequences retained. Clonality was calculated as one minus the Shannon entropy normalized by log2 of the number of productive unique sequences. For each patient and control, public and private clones were evaluated among the 100 most prevalent clones. Susac-specific clones were defined as absent from healthy and MS cohorts, 800 to 1,200 published viral clones and other ImmuneACCESS disease sequences. TCRdb reworked the public reads: Q25 trimming with fastp, MiXCR clone assembly, productive beta chains retained. Rows with one shared CDR3 protein collapse into an entry with the most common genes and DNA. The V and J calls follow TCRdb's processing rather than the paper's. Recorded for this sample are nearly 200,000 distinct CDR3 sequences; roughly 96% of them occurred a single time. Approximately 0.093% of the sample is taken by the ten largest.

As for this clonotype: Its antigen target is currently unknown. No base-level quality is on record; no much larger clone is a single base apart.

High-throughput TCR beta sequencing profiled peripheral blood CD8+ and CD4+ T cells from healthy donors, Susac syndrome patients and multiple sclerosis patients. Multiple sclerosis controls were treatment-naive patients with stable or active relapsing-remitting disease fulfilling revised McDonald criteria. CD8+ TEMRA cells were enriched by FACS, while bulk CD8+ and CD4+ T cells were purified by magnetic negative isolation. Blood was drawn into EDTA tubes, processed within 24 hours, and PBMCs were isolated by density gradient centrifugation. PBMCs intended for TCR sequencing were cryopreserved in liquid nitrogen and were subsequently thawed in a 37 degrees C water bath. The sorted or isolated CD4+, CD8+ and CD8+ TEMRA cells reached a purity of at least 90%. Measured from the cysteine to the phenylalanine, the CDR3 is 16 residues long. The DNA shown is the 48-base CDR3, in frame from base 1. V gives up 3 bases and J gives up 2 bases, and the segment between their germline ends measures 14 bases. Per the germline V gene, SGDLS is the CDR1 and YYNGEE is the CDR2.

Sequencing used CD4+ T cells from PBMCs. The source of this sequence is a human donor with multiple sclerosis. The chain was built from TRBV9 and TRBJ2-2; the D segment could be TRBD1, given 5 matching bases. The CDR3 in this case is CASSAQGQANTGELFF. DNA sequence: TGTGCCAGCAGCGCCCAGGGCCAGGCAAACACCGGGGAGCTGTTTTTT.